The rows below give T cell receptor beta chains drawn from one sample of a study of Graves' ophthalmopathy and Graves' hyperthyroidism. TCRdb ran MiXCR on the multiplex PCR reads and lists one entry per CDR3 protein. The sample includes 35,000 to 50,000 distinct CDR3 sequences, roughly 50% of them seen just once. The material sequenced was peripheral blood. Receptors were obtained from an adult woman with stable Graves' hyperthyroidism. Each CDR3 is given with its conserved first and last residue. D genes are given only for firm matches. Clone size is not always given. Where it is, it says once, few, many or a class for expanded clones.

TRBV20-1	TRBJ1-6	TRBD1	many	CSATTGTGGSYNNSPLHF	TGCAGTGCTACAACGGGGACAGGGGGCTCATACAATAATTCACCCCTCCACTTT
TRBV20-1	TRBJ2-3	TRBD2	.	CSATSGRGDTQYF	TGCAGTGCTACTAGCGGGAGAGGCGATACGCAGTATTTT
TRBV3-1	TRBJ2-5	.	many	CASSQVVIVRKTQYF	TGTGCCAGCAGCCAAGTAGTCATCGTCAGGAAGACCCAGTACTTC
TRBV11-2	TRBJ1-6	.	many	CASSLLDPSSYNSPLHF	TGTGCCAGCAGCTTGCTTGACCCGAGCTCCTATAATTCACCCCTCCACTTT
TRBV10-3	TRBJ1-5	.	.	CAISAGSNNQPQHF	TGTGCCATCAGTGCAGGGAGTAACAATCAGCCCCAGCATTTT
TRBV29-1	TRBJ2-2	.	once	CSVGTGELFF	TGCAGCGTGGGCACCGGGGAGCTGTTTTTT
TRBV29-1	TRBJ1-1	.	.	CSVAQGPGTEAFF	TGCAGCGTTGCCCAGGGGCCAGGCACTGAAGCTTTCTTT
TRBV4-2	TRBJ2-3	.	many	CASSQDRDHTQYF	TGTGCCAGCAGCCAAGACAGAGACCATACGCAGTATTTT
TRBV7-6	TRBJ2-2	.	.	CASSLGTAGELLF	TGCGCCAGCAGCTTAGGAACTGCCGGGGAGCTGTTATTT
TRBV10-3	TRBJ2-7	TRBD1	many	CAISARGQYEQYF	TGTGCCATCAGTGCCAGGGGGCAATACGAGCAGTACTTC
TRBV4-2	TRBJ2-7	.	many	CASSLGVTNSYEQYF	TGTGCCAGCAGCCTCGGGGTAACAAACTCCTACGAGCAGTACTTC
TRBV9	TRBJ2-5	.	.	CASSATGVQETQYF	TGTGCCAGCAGCGCGACCGGGGTTCAAGAGACCCAGTACTTC
TRBV10-3	TRBJ1-2	.	.	CAISEFDRYGYTF	TGTGCCATCAGTGAGTTCGACAGGTATGGCTACACCTTC
TRBV7-6	TRBJ1-2	.	many	CASSLEAPGRRGEGYTF	TGTGCCAGCAGCTTAGAGGCTCCGGGCAGGCGGGGAGAAGGCTACACCTTC
TRBV5-4	TRBJ2-2	TRBD2	many	CASSQRTSGRGPGELFF	TGTGCCAGCAGCCAGCGGACTAGCGGGAGAGGGCCCGGGGAGCTGTTTTTT
TRBV20-1	TRBJ1-1	.	.	CSATAGSNTEAFF	TGCAGTGCAACCGCAGGGTCAAACACTGAAGCTTTCTTT
TRBV4-1	TRBJ2-2	TRBD1	few	CASNRDRATGELFF	TGCGCCAGCAACCGGGACAGGGCGACCGGGGAGCTGTTTTTT
TRBV10-3	TRBJ1-5	TRBD1	.	CAISETGVGSQPQHF	TGTGCCATCAGTGAGACAGGGGTCGGGAGTCAGCCCCAGCATTTT
TRBV7-2	TRBJ2-7	TRBD2	.	CASSLVGLAAEQYF	TGTGCCAGCAGCTTAGTGGGACTAGCCGCCGAGCAGTACTTC
TRBV15	TRBJ1-5	TRBD1	.	CATSRTGDQPQHF	TGTGCCACCAGCAGGACAGGGGATCAGCCCCAGCATTTT
TRBV7-2	TRBJ1-2	.	many	CASSKKADSYGYTF	TGTGCCAGCAGTAAAAAGGCAGACAGCTATGGCTACACCTTC
TRBV7-2	TRBJ2-7	TRBD2	.	CASSFGLAGAREYF	TGTGCCAGCAGCTTCGGACTAGCGGGAGCGAGGGAGTACTTC
TRBV15	TRBJ2-7	.	many	CATSRDSQGGYEQYF	TGTGCCACCAGCAGAGATTCGCAGGGAGGCTACGAGCAGTACTTC
TRBV14	TRBJ1-2	TRBD1	many	CASSQSPGQGIYGYTF	TGTGCCAGCAGCCAAAGCCCCGGACAGGGGATCTATGGCTACACCTTC
TRBV7-3	TRBJ1-2	.	.	CASSLGAYGYTF	TGTGCCAGCAGCTTGGGCGCCTATGGCTACACCTTC
TRBV7-9	TRBJ2-5	.	medium-sized	CASSPRRSETQYF	TGTGCCAGCAGCCCCCGTAGGTCGGAGACCCAGTACTTC
TRBV20-1	TRBJ2-5	TRBD1	.	CSARGGQGGMNYQETQYF	TGCAGTGCTAGAGGGGGACAGGGAGGGATGAATTACCAAGAGACCCAGTACTTC
TRBV20-1	TRBJ1-5	.	few	CSAWSRELNSNQPQHF	TGCAGTGCCTGGAGCCGCGAGCTTAATAGCAATCAGCCCCAGCATTTT
TRBV6-6	TRBJ1-1	.	many	CASSPEAGRRAFF	TGTGCCAGCAGCCCTGAGGCAGGGAGAAGAGCTTTCTTT
TRBV15	TRBJ2-5	TRBD1	.	CATADGTGEETQYF	TGTGCCACCGCTGACGGGACAGGGGAGGAGACCCAGTACTTC
TRBV7-9	TRBJ1-1	TRBD1	.	CASSTQGQTQAFF	TGTGCCAGCAGCACACAGGGGCAGACCCAAGCTTTCTTT
TRBV27	TRBJ1-5	.	many	CASAGGGARQPQHF	TGTGCCAGCGCCGGGGGGGGGGCGCGGCAGCCCCAGCATTTT
TRBV12-3/TRBV12-4	TRBJ1-5	.	few	CASSPDGGGWNQPQHF	TGTGCCAGCAGTCCAGATGGGGGGGGTTGGAATCAGCCCCAGCATTTT
TRBV5-1	TRBJ2-3	.	many	CASSPAGDTQYF	TGCGCCAGCAGCCCAGCGGGAGATACGCAGTATTTT
TRBV7-9	TRBJ1-5	.	once	CASSGLGVVSNQPQHF	TGTGCCAGTAGTGGATTGGGGGTGGTGAGCAATCAGCCCCAGCATTTT
TRBV2	TRBJ1-1	TRBD1	.	CASSLGQAANTEAFF	TGTGCCAGCAGCCTCGGACAGGCTGCGAACACTGAAGCTTTCTTT
TRBV29-1	TRBJ1-2	TRBD1	many	CSVEGQVNYGYTF	TGCAGCGTTGAGGGACAGGTCAACTATGGCTACACCTTC
TRBV3-1	TRBJ1-6	.	many	CASSHPGTYNSPLHF	TGTGCCAGCAGCCACCCCGGGACATATAATTCACCCCTCCACTTT
TRBV3-1	TRBJ1-5	.	many	CASSQGGGRNQPQHF	TGTGCCAGCAGCCAAGGAGGAGGGCGCAATCAGCCCCAGCATTTT
TRBV29-1	TRBJ2-5	TRBD1	.	CSVPGTGGRQTQYF	TGCAGCGTCCCCGGGACAGGGGGAAGGCAGACCCAGTACTTC
TRBV15	TRBJ1-2	.	once	CATSRDRRGLEGYTF	TGTGCCACCAGCAGAGATCGACGGGGGCTGGAAGGCTACACCTTC
TRBV6-1	TRBJ2-6	TRBD2	.	CASNPRTSGGNVLTF	TGTGCCAGCAACCCAAGGACTAGCGGGGGCAACGTCCTGACTTTC